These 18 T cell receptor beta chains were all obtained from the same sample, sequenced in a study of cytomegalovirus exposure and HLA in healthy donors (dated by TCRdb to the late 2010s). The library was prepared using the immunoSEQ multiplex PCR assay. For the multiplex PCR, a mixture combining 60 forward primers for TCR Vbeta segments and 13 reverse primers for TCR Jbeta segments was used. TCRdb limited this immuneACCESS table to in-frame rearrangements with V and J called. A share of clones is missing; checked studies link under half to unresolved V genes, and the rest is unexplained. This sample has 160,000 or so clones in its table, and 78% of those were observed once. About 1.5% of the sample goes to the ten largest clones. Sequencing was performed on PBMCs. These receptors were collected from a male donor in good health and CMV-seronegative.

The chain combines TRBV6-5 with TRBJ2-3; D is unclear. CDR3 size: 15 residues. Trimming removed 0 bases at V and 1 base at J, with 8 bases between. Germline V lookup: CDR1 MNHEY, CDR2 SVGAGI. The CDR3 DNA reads TGTGCCAGCAGTTACTCGTACGCGCGCACAGATACGCAGTATTTT. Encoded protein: CASSYSYARTDTQYF.

The CDR3 DNA is TGTGCCAGCAGCCAAGAGGACAGGCCCTATGGCTACACCTTC. This translates into CASSQEDRPYGYTF. The chain uses TRBV14 and TRBJ1-2; 7 positions match TRBD1. CDR1 and CDR2 from the germline V gene are SGHDN and FVKESK. The CDR3 runs to 14 residues. V lost 0 bases to trimming and J lost 4 bases; unmatched junction nucleotides: 2. The full variable domain, with the rest looked up from reference TRBV14 and TRBJ1-2, is EAGVTQFPSHSVIEKGQTVTLRCDPISGHDNLYWYRRVMGKEIKFLLHFVKESKQDESGMPNNRFLAERTGGTYSTLKVQPAELEDSGVYFCASSQEDRPYGYTFGSGTRLTVV.

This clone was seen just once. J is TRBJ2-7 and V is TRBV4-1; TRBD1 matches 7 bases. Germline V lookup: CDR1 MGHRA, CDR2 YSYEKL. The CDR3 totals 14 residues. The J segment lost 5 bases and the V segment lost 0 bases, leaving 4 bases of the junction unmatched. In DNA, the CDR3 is TGCGCCAGCAGCCAAGAGGGACAGCACAACGAGCAGTACTTC. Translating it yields CASSQEGQHNEQYF.

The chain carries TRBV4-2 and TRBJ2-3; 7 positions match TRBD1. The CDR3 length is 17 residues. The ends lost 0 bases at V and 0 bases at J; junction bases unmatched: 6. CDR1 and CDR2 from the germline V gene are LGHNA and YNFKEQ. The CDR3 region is CASSQEVNRGSTDTQYF. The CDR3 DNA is TGTGCCAGCAGCCAAGAGGTTAACAGGGGTAGCACAGATACGCAGTATTTT.

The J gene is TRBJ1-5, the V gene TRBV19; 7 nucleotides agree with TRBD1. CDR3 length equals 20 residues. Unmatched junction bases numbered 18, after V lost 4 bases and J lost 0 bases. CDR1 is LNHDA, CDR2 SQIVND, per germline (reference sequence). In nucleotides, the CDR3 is TGTGCCAGTAGTAACCGGGCAAGCCGACAGGGTCAGATTAGCAATCAGCCCCAGCATTTT. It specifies CASSNRASRQGQISNQPQHF.

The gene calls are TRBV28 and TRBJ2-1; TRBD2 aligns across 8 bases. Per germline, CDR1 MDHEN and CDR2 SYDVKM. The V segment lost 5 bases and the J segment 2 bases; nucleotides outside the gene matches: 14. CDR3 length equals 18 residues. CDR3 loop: CASSQTGTRRIPYNEQFF. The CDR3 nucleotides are TGTGCCAGCAGTCAAACCGGGACTAGAAGAATTCCCTACAATGAGCAGTTCTTC.

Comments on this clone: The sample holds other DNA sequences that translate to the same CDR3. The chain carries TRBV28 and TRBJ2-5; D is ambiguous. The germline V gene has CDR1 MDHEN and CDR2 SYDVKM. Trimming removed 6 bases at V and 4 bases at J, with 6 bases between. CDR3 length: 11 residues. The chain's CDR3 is CASSLRETQYF. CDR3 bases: TGTGCCAGCAGCCTTAGAGAGACCCAGTACTTC.

The CDR3 here is CASSSTGGVYGYTF. The CDR3 nucleotides are TGTGCCAGCAGCTCGACAGGGGGGGTCTATGGCTACACCTTC. The chain has TRBV11-2 and TRBJ1-2; 9 bases are a match to TRBD1. V lost 4 bases and J lost 4; bases outside the gene matches: 4. Germline-derived CDR1 and CDR2 are SGHAT and FQNNGV. This CDR3 region has 14 residues. Variable domain in full (rest from reference TRBV11-2 and TRBJ1-2): EAGVAQSPRYKIIEKRQSVAFWCNPISGHATLYWYQQILGQGPKLLIQFQNNGVVDDSQLPKDRFSAERLKGVDSTLKIQPAKLEDSAVYLCASSSTGGVYGYTFGSGTRLTVV.

In nucleotides, the CDR3 is TGTGCCAGCTCGCAGGGGCCTCACACTGAAGCTTTCTTT. This codes for CASSQGPHTEAFF. The V gene is TRBV18, the J gene TRBJ1-1, with a possible D match to TRBD1 (6 bases). Looked up from germline, CDR1 is KGHSH and CDR2 is LQKENI. The V and J ends lost 6 bases and 3 bases respectively, with 11 bases between them. This CDR3 is 13 amino acids long.

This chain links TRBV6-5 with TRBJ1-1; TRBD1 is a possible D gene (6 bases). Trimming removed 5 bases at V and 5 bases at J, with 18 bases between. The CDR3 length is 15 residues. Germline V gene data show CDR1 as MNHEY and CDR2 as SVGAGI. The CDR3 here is CASSQEQGLGTEAFF. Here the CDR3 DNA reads TGTGCCAGCAGTCAAGAACAGGGTCTTGGGACTGAAGCTTTCTTT.

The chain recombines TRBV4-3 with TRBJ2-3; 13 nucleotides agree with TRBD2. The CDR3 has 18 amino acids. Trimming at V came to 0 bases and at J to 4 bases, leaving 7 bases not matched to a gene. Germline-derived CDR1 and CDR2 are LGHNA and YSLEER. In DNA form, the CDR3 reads TGCGCCAGCAGCCAAGATAGGACTAGCGGGAGAAGGCCAGATACGCAGTATTTT. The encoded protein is CASSQDRTSGRRPDTQYF.

CDR3 loop: CASSSHPRGYEQYF. The CDR3 DNA follows: TGTGCCAGCAGTTCACACCCCAGGGGTTACGAGCAGTACTTC. The chain is built from TRBV27 and TRBJ2-7; D perhaps matches TRBD1 (6 bases). The CDR3 has 14 residues. Between the trimmed V and J ends, which lost 4 bases and 4 bases, there was a span of 14 bases. Germline CDR1 reads MNHEY; CDR2 reads SMNVEV (reference sequence).

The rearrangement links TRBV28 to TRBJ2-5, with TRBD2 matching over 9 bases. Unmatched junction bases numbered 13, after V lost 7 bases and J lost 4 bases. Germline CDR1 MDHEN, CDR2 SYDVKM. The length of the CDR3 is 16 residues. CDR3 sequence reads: CASTNSGSGGIETQYF. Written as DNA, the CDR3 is TGTGCCAGCACCAATAGCGGGAGTGGGGGGATAGAGACCCAGTACTTC. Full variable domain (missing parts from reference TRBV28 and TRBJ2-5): DVKVTQSSRYLVKRTGEKVFLECVQDMDHENMFWYRQDPGLGLRLIYFSYDVKMKEKGDIPEGYSVSREKKERFSLILESASTNQTSMYLCASTNSGSGGIETQYFGPGTRLLVL.

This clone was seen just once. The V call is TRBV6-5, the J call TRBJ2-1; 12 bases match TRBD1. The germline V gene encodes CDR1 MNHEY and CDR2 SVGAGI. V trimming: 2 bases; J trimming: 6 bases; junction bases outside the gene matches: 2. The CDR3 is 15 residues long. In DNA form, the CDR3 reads TGTGCCAGCAGTTACGGGACAGGGGGCTTCAATGAGCAGTTCTTC. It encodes CASSYGTGGFNEQFF.

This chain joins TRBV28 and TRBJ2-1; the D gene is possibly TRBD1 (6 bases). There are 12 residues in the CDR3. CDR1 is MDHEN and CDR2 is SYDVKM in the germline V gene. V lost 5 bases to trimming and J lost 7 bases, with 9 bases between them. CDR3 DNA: TGTGCCAGCAGTCGGACAGCGAATGAGCAGTTCTTC. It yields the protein CASSRTANEQFF.

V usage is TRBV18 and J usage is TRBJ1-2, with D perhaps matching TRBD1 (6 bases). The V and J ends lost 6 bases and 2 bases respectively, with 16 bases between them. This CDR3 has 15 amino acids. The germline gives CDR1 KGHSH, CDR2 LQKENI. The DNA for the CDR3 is TGTGCCAGCTCTCCCGTCGACACAGGGAACTATGGCTACACCTTC. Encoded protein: CASSPVDTGNYGYTF. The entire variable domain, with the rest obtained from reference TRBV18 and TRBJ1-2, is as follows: NAGVMQNPRHLVRRRGQEARLRCSPMKGHSHVYWYRQLPEEGLKFMVYLQKENIIDESGMPKERFSAEFPKEGPSILRIQQVVRGDSAAYFCASSPVDTGNYGYTFGSGTRLTVV.

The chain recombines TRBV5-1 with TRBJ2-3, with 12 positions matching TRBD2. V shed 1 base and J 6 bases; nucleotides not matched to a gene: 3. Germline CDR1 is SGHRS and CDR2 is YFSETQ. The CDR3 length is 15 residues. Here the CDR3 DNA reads TGCGCCAGCAGCTTGAGAGGACTAGCGGGGGATACGCAGTATTTT. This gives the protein CASSLRGLAGDTQYF.

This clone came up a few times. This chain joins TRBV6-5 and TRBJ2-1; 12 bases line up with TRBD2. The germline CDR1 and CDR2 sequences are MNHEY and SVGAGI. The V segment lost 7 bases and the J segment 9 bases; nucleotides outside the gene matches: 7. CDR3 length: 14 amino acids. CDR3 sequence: CASIASGRVGEQFF. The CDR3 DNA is TGTGCCAGCATCGCTAGCGGGAGGGTCGGTGAGCAGTTCTTC.